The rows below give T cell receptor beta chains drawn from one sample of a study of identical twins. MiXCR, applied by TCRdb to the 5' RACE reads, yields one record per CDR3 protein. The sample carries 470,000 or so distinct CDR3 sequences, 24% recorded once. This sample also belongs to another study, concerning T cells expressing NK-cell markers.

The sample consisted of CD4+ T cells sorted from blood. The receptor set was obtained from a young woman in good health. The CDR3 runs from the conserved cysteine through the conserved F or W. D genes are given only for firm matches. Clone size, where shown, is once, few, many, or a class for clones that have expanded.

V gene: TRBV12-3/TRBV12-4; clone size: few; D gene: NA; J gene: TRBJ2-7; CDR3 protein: CASSLSPRGESYEQYF; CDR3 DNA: TGTGCCAGCAGTTTGAGTCCGCGGGGAGAGTCCTACGAGCAGTACTTC
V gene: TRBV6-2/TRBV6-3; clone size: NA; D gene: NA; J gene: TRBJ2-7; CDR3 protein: CASSYSAHEQYF; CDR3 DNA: TGTGCCAGCAGTTACTCTGCCCACGAGCAGTACTTC
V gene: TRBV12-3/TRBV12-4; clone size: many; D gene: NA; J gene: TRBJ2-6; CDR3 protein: CASSSTSHRLRAVLTF; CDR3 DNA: TGTGCCAGCAGTTCAACCAGCCACAGGCTTCGCGCCGTCCTGACTTTC
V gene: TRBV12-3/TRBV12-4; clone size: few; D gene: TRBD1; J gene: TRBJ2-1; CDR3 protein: CASSLIRDSSYNEQFF; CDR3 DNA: TGTGCCAGCAGTCTCATACGGGACAGCTCCTACAATGAGCAGTTCTTC
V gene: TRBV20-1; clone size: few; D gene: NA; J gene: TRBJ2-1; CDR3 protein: CSARPPGSSYNEQFF; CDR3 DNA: TGCAGTGCCCGACCCCCGGGAAGCTCCTACAATGAGCAGTTCTTC
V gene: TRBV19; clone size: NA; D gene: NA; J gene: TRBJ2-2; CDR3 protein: CASSVTDTGELFF; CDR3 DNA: TGTGCCAGTAGTGTAACGGACACCGGGGAGCTGTTTTTT
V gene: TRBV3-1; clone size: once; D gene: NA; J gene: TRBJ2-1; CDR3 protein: CASSQARNEQFF; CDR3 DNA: TGTGCCAGCAGCCAAGCCCGGAATGAGCAGTTCTTC
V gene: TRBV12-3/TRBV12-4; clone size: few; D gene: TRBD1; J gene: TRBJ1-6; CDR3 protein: CASSSSPGQGRSPLHF; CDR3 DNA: TGTGCCAGCAGTTCCAGCCCGGGACAGGGAAGGTCACCCCTCCACTTT
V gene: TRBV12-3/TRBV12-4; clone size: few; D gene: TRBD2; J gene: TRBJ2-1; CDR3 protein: CASSWGLAGASREQFF; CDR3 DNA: TGTGCCAGCAGTTGGGGACTAGCGGGGGCCTCACGGGAGCAGTTCTTC
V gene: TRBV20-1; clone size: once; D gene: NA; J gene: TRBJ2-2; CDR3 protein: CSASFTGELFF; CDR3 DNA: TGCAGTGCTAGTTTCACCGGGGAGCTGTTTTTT
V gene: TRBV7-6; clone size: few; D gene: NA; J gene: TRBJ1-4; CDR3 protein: CASSFGQTTNEKLFF; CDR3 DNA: TGTGCCAGCAGCTTTGGACAAACAACTAATGAAAAACTGTTTTTT
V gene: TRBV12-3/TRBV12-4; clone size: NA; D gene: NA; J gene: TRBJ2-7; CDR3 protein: CASSRTALAYEQYF; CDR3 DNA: TGTGCCAGCAGCCGGACAGCTCTAGCCTACGAGCAGTACTTC
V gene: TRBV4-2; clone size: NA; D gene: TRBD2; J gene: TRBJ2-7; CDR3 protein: CASSQDLTSGTYYEQYF; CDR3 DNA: TGTGCCAGCAGCCAAGACCTGACTAGCGGCACGTACTACGAGCAGTACTTC
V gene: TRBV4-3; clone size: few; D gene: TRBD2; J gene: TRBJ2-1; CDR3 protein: CASSRDSYPSGRAEPFF; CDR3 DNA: TGCGCCAGCAGCCGGGACAGCTACCCTAGCGGGAGGGCCGAGCCGTTCTTC
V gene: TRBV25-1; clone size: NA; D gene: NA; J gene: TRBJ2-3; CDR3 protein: CASRQDIGADTQYF; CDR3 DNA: TGTGCCAGCAGGCAGGATATTGGCGCAGATACGCAGTATTTT
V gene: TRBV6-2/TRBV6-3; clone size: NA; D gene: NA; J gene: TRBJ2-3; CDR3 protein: CASLREPGADTQYF; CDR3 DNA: TGTGCCAGCCTTCGGGAGCCGGGTGCAGATACGCAGTATTTT
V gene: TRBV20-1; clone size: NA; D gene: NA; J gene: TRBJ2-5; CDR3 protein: CSAPAEFETQYF; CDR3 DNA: TGCAGTGCCCCCGCGGAGTTTGAGACCCAGTACTTC
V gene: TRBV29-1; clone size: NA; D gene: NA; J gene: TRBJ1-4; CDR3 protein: CSVVNQDRKKLFF; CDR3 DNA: TGCAGCGTCGTTAACCAGGACAGAAAAAAACTGTTTTTT
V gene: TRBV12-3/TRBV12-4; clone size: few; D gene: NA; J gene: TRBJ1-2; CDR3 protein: CASSFGTNYGYTF; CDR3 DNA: TGTGCCAGCAGTTTCGGGACAAACTATGGCTACACCTTC
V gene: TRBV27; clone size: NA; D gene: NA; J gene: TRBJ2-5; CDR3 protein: CASSLWGSPAYYQYF; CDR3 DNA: TGTGCCAGCAGTTTATGGGGGAGCCCGGCTTATTACCAATACTTC
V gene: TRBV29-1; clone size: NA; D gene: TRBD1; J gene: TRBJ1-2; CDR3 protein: CSVGQGMGGYTF; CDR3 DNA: TGCAGCGTCGGACAGGGGATGGGAGGCTACACCTTC
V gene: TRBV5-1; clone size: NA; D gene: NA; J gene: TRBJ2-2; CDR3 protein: CASSPQDWTGELFF; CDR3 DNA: TGCGCCAGCAGCCCCCAGGATTGGACCGGGGAGCTGTTTTTT
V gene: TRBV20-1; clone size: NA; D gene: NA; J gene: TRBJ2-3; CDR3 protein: CSHRTGSDTQYF; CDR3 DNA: TGCAGCCACAGGACCGGGTCGGATACGCAGTATTTT
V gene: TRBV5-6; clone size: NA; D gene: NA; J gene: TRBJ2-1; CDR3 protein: CASCRAPPTYNEQFF; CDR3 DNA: TGTGCCAGCTGCCGGGCTCCACCTACCTACAATGAGCAGTTCTTC
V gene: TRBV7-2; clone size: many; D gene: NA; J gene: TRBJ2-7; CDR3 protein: CASSRVQAGLSYEQYF; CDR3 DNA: TGTGCCAGCAGCCGGGTCCAAGCGGGCCTCTCCTACGAGCAGTACTTC
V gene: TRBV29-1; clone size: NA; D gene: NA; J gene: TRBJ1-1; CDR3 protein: CSAIGVTEAFF; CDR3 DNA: TGCAGCGCTATCGGCGTAACTGAAGCTTTCTTT
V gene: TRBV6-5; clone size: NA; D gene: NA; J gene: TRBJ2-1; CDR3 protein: CASSYSGSRDNEQFF; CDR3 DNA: TGTGCCAGCAGTTATTCGGGTAGTAGGGACAATGAGCAGTTCTTC
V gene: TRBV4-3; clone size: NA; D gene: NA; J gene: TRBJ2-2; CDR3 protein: CASSQESYTGELFF; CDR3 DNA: TGCGCCAGCAGCCAAGAGTCGTACACCGGGGAGCTGTTTTTT
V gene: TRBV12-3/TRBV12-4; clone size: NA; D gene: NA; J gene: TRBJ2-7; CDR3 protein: CASSFGVSRYEQYF; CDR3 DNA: TGTGCCAGCAGTTTTGGGGTCAGCCGCTACGAGCAGTACTTC
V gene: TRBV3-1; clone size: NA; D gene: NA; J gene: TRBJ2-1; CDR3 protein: CASSQVRREQFF; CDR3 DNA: TGTGCCAGCAGCCAAGTTCGGCGCGAGCAGTTCTTC
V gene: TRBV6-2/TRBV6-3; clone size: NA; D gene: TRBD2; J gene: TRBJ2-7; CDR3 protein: CASSYTLAGKEHYEQYF; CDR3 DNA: TGTGCCAGCAGTTACACCCTAGCGGGAAAGGAACACTACGAGCAGTACTTC
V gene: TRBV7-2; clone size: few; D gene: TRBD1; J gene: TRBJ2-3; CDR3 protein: CASSSQTGPADTQYF; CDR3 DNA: TGTGCCAGCAGCTCCCAGACAGGGCCGGCAGATACGCAGTATTTT
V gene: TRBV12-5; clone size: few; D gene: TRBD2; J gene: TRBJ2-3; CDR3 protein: CASAGGSGHTDTQYF; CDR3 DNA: TGTGCTAGTGCCGGGGGGTCCGGACACACAGATACGCAGTATTTT
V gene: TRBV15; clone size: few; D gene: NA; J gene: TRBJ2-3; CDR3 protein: CATSAGSLGTDTQYF; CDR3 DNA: TGTGCCACCAGCGCCGGGAGTCTCGGCACAGATACGCAGTATTTT
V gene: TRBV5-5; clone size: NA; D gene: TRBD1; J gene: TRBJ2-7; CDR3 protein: CASSPKTGHQAYEQYF; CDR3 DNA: TGTGCCAGCAGCCCCAAGACAGGGCACCAGGCTTACGAGCAGTACTTC
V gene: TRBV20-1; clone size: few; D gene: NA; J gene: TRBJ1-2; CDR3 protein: CSAPVYGYTF; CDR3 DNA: TGCAGTGCTCCTGTCTATGGCTACACCTTC
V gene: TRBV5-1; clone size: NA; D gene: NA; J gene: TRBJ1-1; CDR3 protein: CASSATGMGPTEAFF; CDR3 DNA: TGCGCCAGCAGCGCCACAGGGATGGGTCCCACTGAAGCTTTCTTT
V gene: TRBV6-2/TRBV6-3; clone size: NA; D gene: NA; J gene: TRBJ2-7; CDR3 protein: CASSYGGATSAYEQYF; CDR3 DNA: TGTGCCAGCAGTTACGGCGGGGCTACCTCCGCCTACGAGCAGTACTTC
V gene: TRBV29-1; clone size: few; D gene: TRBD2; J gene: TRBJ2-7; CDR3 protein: CSVVVSSGAYEQYF; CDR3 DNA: TGCAGCGTTGTAGTTTCTAGCGGGGCTTACGAGCAGTACTTC
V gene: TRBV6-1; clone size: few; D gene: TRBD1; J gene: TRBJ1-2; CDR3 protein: CASSRGQGGSYGYTF; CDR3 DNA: TGTGCCAGCAGTCGGGGACAGGGCGGTAGCTATGGCTACACCTTC
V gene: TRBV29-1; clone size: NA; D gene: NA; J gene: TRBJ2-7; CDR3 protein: CSVGTSRSYEQYF; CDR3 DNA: TGCAGCGTTGGTACTTCCCGCTCCTACGAGCAGTACTTC
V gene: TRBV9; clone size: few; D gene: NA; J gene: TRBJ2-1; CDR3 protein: CASYHDSSSYNEQFF; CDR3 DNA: TGTGCCAGCTACCACGACAGTAGCTCCTACAATGAGCAGTTCTTC
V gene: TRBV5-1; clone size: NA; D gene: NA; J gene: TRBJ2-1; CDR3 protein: CASSLHPTGHNEQFF; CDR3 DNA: TGCGCCAGCAGCTTGCACCCCACAGGGCATAATGAGCAGTTCTTC
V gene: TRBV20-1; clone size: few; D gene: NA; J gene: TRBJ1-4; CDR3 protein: CSARQGGGHEKLFF; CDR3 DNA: TGCAGTGCTAGACAGGGTGGAGGGCATGAAAAACTGTTTTTT
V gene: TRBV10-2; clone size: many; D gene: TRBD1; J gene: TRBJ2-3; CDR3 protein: CASTTGGAGTDTQYF; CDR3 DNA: TGCGCCAGCACCACAGGGGGTGCTGGCACAGATACGCAGTATTTT
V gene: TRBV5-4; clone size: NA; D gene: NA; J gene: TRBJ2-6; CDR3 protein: CASSLDYSGANVLTF; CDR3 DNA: TGTGCCAGCAGCTTGGACTACTCTGGGGCCAACGTCCTGACTTTC
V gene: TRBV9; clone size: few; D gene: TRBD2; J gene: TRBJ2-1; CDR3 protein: CASSLSGGVRFF; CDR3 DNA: TGTGCCAGCAGCTTAAGCGGGGGGGTTCGGTTCTTC
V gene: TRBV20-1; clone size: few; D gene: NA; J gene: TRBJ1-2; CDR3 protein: CSATPGDYGYTF; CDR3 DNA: TGCAGTGCCACACCGGGGGACTATGGCTACACCTTC
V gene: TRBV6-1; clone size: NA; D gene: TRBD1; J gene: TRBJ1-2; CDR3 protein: CASFPTGVSGGYTF; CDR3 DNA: TGTGCCAGCTTCCCGACAGGGGTATCAGGGGGCTACACCTTC
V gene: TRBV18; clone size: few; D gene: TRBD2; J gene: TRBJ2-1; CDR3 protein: CASSPMRGALGEQFF; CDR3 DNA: TGTGCCAGCTCCCCCATGCGGGGGGCTCTCGGAGAGCAGTTCTTC
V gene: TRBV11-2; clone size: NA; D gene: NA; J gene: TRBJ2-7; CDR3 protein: CASSPGMGEQYF; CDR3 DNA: TGTGCCAGCAGCCCGGGGATGGGCGAGCAGTACTTC